This TCR beta chain was recovered during a study of T cell changes during pregnancy in multiple sclerosis. This CDR3 region has 8 residues. V gave up 7 bases and J gave up 6 bases, with 3 bases separating them. The germline V gene encodes CDR1 SQVTM and CDR2 ANQGSEA. Measured with immunoSEQ multiplex PCR; TCRdb has only the in-frame clones, and not every one. The sample includes tens of thousands of clones, under 95% of them seen just once. The TCR comes from a female donor with multiple sclerosis, enrolled in a pregnancy study. The material sequenced was CD8+ T cells from peripheral blood mononuclear cells, taken in the second trimester of pregnancy. The chain employs TRBV29-1 and TRBJ1-2; D remains ambiguous. This CDR3 reads CSDNGYTF. The CDR3 DNA reads TGCAGCGATAATGGCTACACCTTC.